A single sample is the source of the 21 T cell receptor beta chains below, sequenced in a study of spatial heterogeneity in lung cancer. As to time point: sample taken at primary tumor resection. Unsorted tumor, nontumor lung tissue or cryopreserved PBMC supplied the whole RNA. TCRdb analysed the 5' RACE reads with MiXCR anew, one entry per CDR3 protein. Among roughly 28,000 distinct CDR3 sequences, approximately 8.4% were seen once, and the ten largest hold about 36%. This sample comprised PBMCs, obtained at surgery. The receptors were sampled from a female donor with early-stage non-small cell lung cancer.

The table lists this clonotype with many counts. The chain recombines TRBV11-2 with TRBJ1-5, with 8 bases that match TRBD1. CDR3 length: 14 residues. With V trimmed by 1 base and J by 5 bases, 1 base remained unmatched. Germline V gives CDR1 SGHAT, CDR2 FQNNGV. The CDR3 nucleotides read TGTGCCAGCAGCTTAGCAGGGGGCTATCAGCCCCAGCATTTT. Translation: CASSLAGGYQPQHF.

This clonotype was picked up a small number of times. V gene TRBV6-1 combines with J gene TRBJ2-2; D is perhaps TRBD2 (6 bases). The V end lost 6 bases, the J end lost 6 bases, and 17 bases lay between the germline ends. The germline CDR1 and CDR2 sequences are MNHNS and SASEGT. This CDR3 comprises 15 residues. CDR3 amino acids: CASRAGTVSAGELFF. The CDR3 region has the DNA TGTGCCAGCAGGGCCGGGACTGTTTCGGCCGGGGAGCTGTTTTTT.

The V and J genes are TRBV6-5 and TRBJ2-2, with 8 nucleotides matching TRBD1. The germline V gene encodes CDR1 MNHEY and CDR2 SVGAGI. The CDR3 contains 14 residues. The junction had 6 bases not matched to a gene; V was cut back by 6 bases and J by 6 bases. The CDR3: CASSVDRGAGELFF. The CDR3 DNA reads TGTGCCAGCAGCGTAGACAGGGGCGCCGGGGAGCTGTTTTTT.

This clonotype was recorded at least ten times. The chain joins TRBV5-1 to TRBJ1-1, with D maybe TRBD1 (6 bases). The CDR3 contains 13 residues. CDR1 is SGHRS, CDR2 YFSETQ, per germline. Trimming pared 0 bases from V and 11 bases from J, leaving 14 bases between. The CDR3 DNA is TGCGCCAGCAGCTTGGGAAGAACAGGGAATGCTTTCTTT. It encodes CASSLGRTGNAFF.

This clonotype was detected many times. The J gene is TRBJ2-5, the V gene TRBV27; D unresolved. Germline CDR1 reads MNHEY; CDR2 reads SMNVEV (reference sequence). This CDR3 is 14 amino acids long. The V and J ends lost 8 bases and 0 bases respectively, with 13 bases between them. In nucleotides, the CDR3 is TGTGCCAGCGGGCGAGCTTGGTACCAAGAGACCCAGTACTTC. Encoded protein: CASGRAWYQETQYF.

This clonotype was observed a few times. V gene TRBV16 combines with J gene TRBJ2-3; 7 bases map to TRBD1. The ends lost 2 bases at V and 0 bases at J; junction bases unmatched: 5. The germline CDR1 and CDR2 sequences are KGHSY and FQNENV. The CDR3 extends over 16 amino acids. Here the CDR3 reads CASSQRDRPSTDTQYF. The CDR3 DNA is TGTGCCAGCAGCCAACGGGACAGACCTAGCACAGATACGCAGTATTTT.

The chain links TRBV3-1 to TRBJ2-3; the match to TRBD2 covers 8 bases. Germline V gene data show CDR1 as LGHDT and CDR2 as YNNKEL (reference sequence). V lost 3 bases to trimming and J lost 4 bases; unmatched junction nucleotides: 9. The CDR3 extends over 16 amino acids. This CDR3 is CASSHHVSGSADTQYF. The CDR3 nucleotides read TGTGCCAGCAGCCATCATGTGAGCGGGAGCGCAGATACGCAGTATTTT.

In this sample, this clonotype turned up many times. The rearrangement joins TRBV5-1 to TRBJ2-6; D not resolved. CDR3 length: 16 amino acids. Germline V CDR1 and CDR2: SGHRS, YFSETQ. V shed 0 bases and J shed 1 base, with 8 bases lying between them. CDR3 in amino acids: CASSLGHESGANVLTF. CDR3 DNA: TGCGCCAGCAGCTTGGGGCACGAGTCTGGGGCCAACGTCCTGACTTTC.

This clonotype was seen ten or more times. The V gene is TRBV5-1, the J gene TRBJ1-4; a possible D gene is TRBD1 (6 bases). Trimming took off 1 base at V and 8 bases at J, with 12 bases between the two ends. CDR1 SGHRS and CDR2 YFSETQ come from the germline V gene. This CDR3 is 14 amino acids long. CDR3: CASSLWGRGEKLFF. Written as DNA, the CDR3 is TGCGCCAGCAGCTTGTGGGGGCGCGGGGAAAAACTGTTTTTT.

The chain recombines TRBV3-1 with TRBJ2-3; D unclear. The CDR3 loop spans 15 amino acids. Germline-derived CDR1 and CDR2 are LGHDT and YNNKEL (reference sequence). The V end lost 4 bases, the J end lost 2 bases, and 13 bases lay between the germline ends. The CDR3 DNA reads TGTGCCAGCAGCCCCCTGCCTAGATCCACAGATACGCAGTATTTT. Translated: CASSPLPRSTDTQYF.

This clonotype was found a few times. The chain has TRBV12-3 or TRBV12-4 and TRBJ2-2; D is uncertain. The CDR3 extends over 12 amino acids. The V and J ends lost 3 bases and 6 bases respectively, with 5 bases between them. This CDR3 reads CASSFWAGELFF. DNA for the CDR3: TGTGCCAGCAGTTTTTGGGCCGGGGAGCTGTTTTTT.

This clonotype is judged medium-sized (0.01 to 0.1%). The chain's CDR3 is CASSTGLAGLAKNIQYF. The CDR3 nucleotides are TGTGCCAGCAGCACGGGACTAGCGGGACTAGCCAAAAACATTCAGTACTTC. The chain has TRBV7-9 and TRBJ2-4; 13 positions match TRBD2. This CDR3 has 17 residues. Germline CDR1 is SEHNR and CDR2 is FQNEAQ (reference sequence). After removal of 5 bases from V and 0 bases from J, the junction contained 4 bases not matched to a gene.

This clonotype was detected only a few times. V is TRBV12-3 or TRBV12-4 and J is TRBJ1-2, with 10 nucleotides matching TRBD1. The CDR3 spans 12 residues. The trim removed 6 bases at V and 6 bases at J, leaving 1 base unmatched. The CDR3 DNA is TGTGCCAGCAGGGGACAGGGGAATGGCTACACCTTC. Encoded protein: CASRGQGNGYTF.

In its sample, this clonotype was seen many times. V usage is TRBV10-3 and J usage is TRBJ2-7; D possibly corresponds to TRBD2 (5 bases). Trimming stripped 10 bases from V and 6 bases from J, with 19 bases between. Germline CDR1 is ENHRY and CDR2 is SYGVKD. The CDR3 runs 13 residues. The CDR3 nucleotides read TGTGCCACCAAGGGAGAGGGAGAGGCCGAGCAGTACGTC. This codes for CATKGEGEAEQYV.

The chain employs TRBV25-1 and TRBJ2-5; D perhaps matches TRBD2 (6 bases). The CDR3 is 16 residues long. V was pared by 1 base and J by 2 bases, with 14 bases between. Germline loops: CDR1 MGHDK, CDR2 SYGVNS. The CDR3, as DNA: TGTGCCAGCAGTGAATGGTTGGGGGGTCGACAAGAGACCCAGTACTTC. Encoded protein: CASSEWLGGRQETQYF.

This clonotype occurred many times. The rearrangement uses TRBV28 and TRBJ2-1; D unresolved. This CDR3 contains 12 residues. Germline V gives CDR1 MDHEN, CDR2 SYDVKM. The V and J ends lost 4 bases and 4 bases respectively, with 5 bases between them. The CDR3 DNA sequence: TGTGCCAGCAGTTACCCTTACAATGAGCAGTTCTTC. As protein: CASSYPYNEQFF.

The table lists this clonotype with many counts. The chain recombines TRBV28 with TRBJ2-1; 7 bases agree with TRBD2. The CDR3 sequence is 16 residues long. CDR1 and CDR2 from the germline V gene are MDHEN and SYDVKM. Germline trimming cut 4 bases from V and 0 bases from J; bases unmatched to any gene: 6. CDR3 nucleotide sequence: TGTGCCAGCAGTTCCGTAGCGGGTAGCTCCTACAATGAGCAGTTCTTC. Its translation is CASSSVAGSSYNEQFF.

This clonotype was seen at least ten times. This chain connects TRBV20-1 to TRBJ2-7; TRBD1 aligns across 9 bases. The V gene end was trimmed by 2 bases and the J gene end by 4 bases; junction bases not matched to a gene: 9. CDR1 is DFQATT, CDR2 SNEGSKA, per germline (reference sequence). The CDR3 has 15 residues. The CDR3 sequence: CSARPGQGVAYEQYF. CDR3 sequence (DNA): TGCAGTGCTAGACCGGGACAGGGCGTTGCGTACGAGCAGTACTTC.

The table lists this clonotype with a few counts. The rearrangement joins TRBV6-2 or TRBV6-3 to TRBJ1-5; D is uncertain. V lost 6 bases and J lost 0, with 9 bases in between. CDR1 and CDR2 (germline): MNHEY, SVGEGT. This CDR3 has 14 amino acids. The CDR3 reads CASSGVASNQPQHF. The CDR3 DNA sequence: TGTGCCAGCAGCGGGGTTGCTAGCAATCAGCCCCAGCATTTT.

This clonotype was found a few times. The CDR3 bases are TGTGCCAGCAGTCCGCGACAGGGGGCGTTTAACCTAGCCAAAAACATTCAGTACTTC. This sequence encodes CASSPRQGAFNLAKNIQYF. The chain recombines TRBV28 with TRBJ2-4; 10 bases are shared with TRBD1. V shed 5 bases, J shed 0 bases, and the junction held 13 bases outside the gene matches. CDR3 length: 19 residues. Germline V gene lookup returns CDR1 MDHEN and CDR2 SYDVKM.

This chain uses TRBV20-1 with TRBJ2-5, with D unclear. Germline-derived CDR1 and CDR2 are DFQATT and SNEGSKA (reference sequence). The V end lost 1 base, the J end lost 2 bases, and 14 bases lay between the germline ends. The CDR3 totals 15 residues. CDR3 sequence (DNA): TGCAGTGCTAGAGGTTACCTAGACTCTCAAGAGACCCAGTACTTC. It encodes CSARGYLDSQETQYF.